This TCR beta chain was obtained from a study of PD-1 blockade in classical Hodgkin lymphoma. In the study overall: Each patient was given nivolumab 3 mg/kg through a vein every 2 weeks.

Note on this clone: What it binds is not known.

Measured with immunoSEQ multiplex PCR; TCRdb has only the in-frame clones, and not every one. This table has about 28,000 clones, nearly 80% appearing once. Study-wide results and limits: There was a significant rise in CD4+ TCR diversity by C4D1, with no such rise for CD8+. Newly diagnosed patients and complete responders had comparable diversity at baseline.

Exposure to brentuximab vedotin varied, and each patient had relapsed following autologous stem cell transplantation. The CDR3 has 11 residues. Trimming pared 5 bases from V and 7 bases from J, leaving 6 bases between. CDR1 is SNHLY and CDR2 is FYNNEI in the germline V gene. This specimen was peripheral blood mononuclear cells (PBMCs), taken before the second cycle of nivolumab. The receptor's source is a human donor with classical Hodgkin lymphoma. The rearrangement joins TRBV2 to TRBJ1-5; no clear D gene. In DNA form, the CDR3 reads TGTGCCAGCAGTCCCGGGCAGCCCCAGCATTTT. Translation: CASSPGQPQHF.